This T cell receptor (beta chain) was obtained from a study of shared clonotypes between healthy human individuals. About this clone itself: Its antigen remains unknown.

As processed by the authors: ImmunoSEQ output held junction-only sequences without quality scores, so filtering differed. TCRdb's table, derived via immunoSEQ multiplex PCR, lists solely in-frame clones and lacks some. V, J and clone size were drawn from that table, and D and trimming were deduced from the DNA. The sample comprises 950,000 to 1,100,000 clones, more than 65% of which are singletons, and over 1.3% rests with the top ten. Study-level points and caveats: Sharing of clonotypes among donors was expected to vary with sequencing depth.

Trimming left V 0 bases short and J 9 bases short, with 7 bases between. Germline CDR1 is SGHRS and CDR2 is YFSETQ. CDR3 size: 12 residues. The TCR was taken from a man aged 18 to 35 in good health. The material sequenced was memory CD4+ T cells sorted from blood. The subset is: CD45RA-negative fraction. The J gene is TRBJ2-1, the V gene TRBV5-1; D gene unclear. This CDR3 reads CASSLGSVEQFF. The CDR3 DNA follows: TGCGCCAGCAGCTTGGGGTCGGTTGAGCAGTTCTTC.